One and the same sample provided the 22 T cell receptor beta chains below, sequenced in a study of blood T cell repertoires in COVID-19. Sequencing was performed with immunoSEQ multiplex PCR; in TCRdb, only in-frame clones are kept and a portion is missing. Among more than 55,000 clones, over 65% were seen once, and the ten largest hold approximately 21%. Sequencing was carried out using peripheral blood. These receptors were collected from a man older than 75 with active or convalescent COVID-19.

This clone was observed a handful of times. V usage is TRBV7-6 and J usage is TRBJ1-5; 7 bases agree with TRBD1. The junction had 7 bases not matched to a gene; V was cut back by 4 bases and J by 1 base. This CDR3 comprises 16 residues. Germline V gives CDR1 SGHVS, CDR2 FNYEAQ. CDR3 protein: CASSSFPGQSNQPQHF. DNA for the CDR3: TGTGCCAGCAGCTCATTTCCGGGACAGAGCAATCAGCCCCAGCATTTT.

This sequence joins TRBV28 and TRBJ2-4, with D perhaps matching TRBD1 (5 bases). Germline V gives CDR1 MDHEN, CDR2 SYDVKM. The CDR3 has 17 amino acids. Trimming left V 5 bases short and J 3 bases short, with 20 bases between. The CDR3 reads CASSPSPPWTSKNIQYF. DNA for the CDR3: TGTGCCAGCAGTCCCTCCCCTCCTTGGACAAGCAAAAACATTCAGTACTTC.

A few counts support this clone. V usage is TRBV29-1 and J usage is TRBJ1-2, with unresolved D. Germline V gene lookup returns CDR1 SQVTM and CDR2 ANQGSEA. Trimming left V 6 bases short and J 7 bases short, with 12 bases between. CDR3 length equals 11 residues. CDR3 nucleotide sequence: TGCAGCGTAGGACGGCGGGGTGGCTACACCTTC. It codes for CSVGRRGGYTF.

The V gene is TRBV5-1, the J gene TRBJ2-3; the D gene is possibly TRBD2 (6 bases). The germline gives CDR1 SGHRS, CDR2 YFSETQ. The ends were cut back, 4 bases at V and 5 bases at J, with 11 bases in the middle. This CDR3 region has 13 residues. The CDR3 protein is CASSRLGEDTQYF. The CDR3 nucleotides read TGCGCCAGCAGCCGACTAGGGGAAGATACGCAGTATTTT.

By share of the sample, this clone is large (0.1 to 1%). The chain carries TRBV7-6 and TRBJ2-2; weak D call: TRBD2 (6 bases). The V end lost 1 base, the J end lost 3 bases, and 15 bases lay between the germline ends. Germline V CDR1 and CDR2: SGHVS, FNYEAQ. The CDR3 spans 17 residues. CDR3 DNA sequence: TGTGCCAGCAGCTTAGGGGAGGATCTCCAGTACACCGGGGAGCTGTTTTTT. This codes for CASSLGEDLQYTGELFF.

The chain uses TRBV9 and TRBJ2-3; 7 bases line up with TRBD1. Germline V gene sequence: CDR1 SGDLS, CDR2 YYNGEE. This CDR3 has 15 residues. V gave up 0 bases and J gave up 4 bases; unmatched junction bases: 5. Here the CDR3 DNA reads TGTGCCAGCAGCGTAGGAGGACAGGCTGCAGATACGCAGTATTTT. It specifies CASSVGGQAADTQYF.

The chain couples TRBV18 to TRBJ2-6; unclear D gene. In germline, CDR1 is KGHSH, CDR2 LQKENI. This CDR3 comprises 16 residues. V was cut by 4 bases and J by 4 bases, with 14 bases left in between. The CDR3 loop is CASSQYHENGANVLTF. The CDR3 coding sequence is TGTGCCAGCTCACAATATCACGAGAACGGGGCCAACGTCCTGACTTTC.

The genes are TRBV6-5 and TRBJ1-2; 7 bases map to TRBD1. V shed 5 bases and J 8 bases; nucleotides not matched to a gene: 8. Germline V gene lookup returns CDR1 MNHEY and CDR2 SVGAGI. This CDR3 spans 13 amino acids. The CDR3 here is CASSRQGPSGYTF. CDR3 bases: TGTGCCAGCAGTAGACAGGGACCCTCCGGCTACACCTTC.

This rearrangement joins TRBV5-1 to TRBJ2-3, with 7 positions matching TRBD1. CDR1 SGHRS and CDR2 YFSETQ come from the germline V gene. Trimming removed 0 bases from V and 2 bases from J; junction bases left unmatched: 3. The CDR3 is 15 amino acids. CDR3 DNA sequence: TGCGCCAGCAGCTTGGGAGACAGGGCCACAGATACGCAGTATTTT. It yields the protein CASSLGDRATDTQYF.

This chain connects TRBV19 to TRBJ2-3; 12 bases match TRBD2. The V and J ends lost 5 bases and 0 bases, in that order; junction bases with no gene match: 6. The CDR3 runs 17 residues. The germline gives CDR1 LNHDA, CDR2 SQIVND (reference sequence). This chain's CDR3 is CASSRVGTSGSTDTQYF. CDR3 nucleotides: TGTGCCAGTAGTCGGGTCGGGACTAGCGGGAGCACAGATACGCAGTATTTT.

In its sample, this clone was seen a few times. V usage is TRBV11-2 and J usage is TRBJ1-2; D not certain. The CDR3 covers 14 residues. Germline CDR1 reads SGHAT; CDR2 reads FQNNGV. V lost 1 base and J lost 4, with 10 bases in between. CDR3 sequence: CASSLVFTVYGYTF. The CDR3 DNA follows: TGTGCCAGCAGCTTAGTCTTTACTGTCTATGGCTACACCTTC.

The chain has TRBV29-1 and TRBJ2-1; TRBD2 might be the D (6 bases). The germline V gene has CDR1 SQVTM and CDR2 ANQGSEA. The CDR3 runs 12 residues. Trimming removed 4 bases from V and 5 bases from J, with 9 bases in between. CDR3 sequence reads: CSVGTNNNEQFF. CDR3 DNA: TGCAGCGTTGGGACTAATAACAATGAGCAGTTCTTC.

This chain uses TRBV9 with TRBJ2-5; 14 positions agree with TRBD2. Germline V lookup: CDR1 SGDLS, CDR2 YYNGEE. V was pared by 2 bases and J by 5 bases, with 2 bases of the junction left unmatched. The CDR3 runs 15 residues. The CDR3 region is CASSVGLAGEETQYF. The CDR3 DNA follows: TGTGCCAGCAGCGTGGGACTAGCGGGAGAGGAGACCCAGTACTTC. The whole variable domain, remainder taken from reference TRBV9 and TRBJ2-5, is DSGVTQTPKHLITATGQRVTLRCSPRSGDLSVYWYQQSLDQGLQFLIQYYNGEERAKGNILERFSAQQFPDLHSELNLSSLELGDSALYFCASSVGLAGEETQYFGPGTRLLVL.

Of note for this clone: An end of the junction differs from the germline gene, which may be a read error. V and J are TRBV5-6 and TRBJ2-7, with 8 bases fitting TRBD1. The CDR3 has 11 amino acids. Germline V gene data show CDR1 as SGHDT and CDR2 as YYEEEE. The CDR3 DNA follows: TGTGCCAGCAGAGGACAGGGTAGAATTTCGTTC. Protein: CASRGQGRISF.

There are a few counts of this clone. The chain has TRBV9 and TRBJ2-7; 9 bases fit TRBD2. Germline V lookup: CDR1 SGDLS, CDR2 YYNGEE. The CDR3 runs 15 residues. The trim removed 0 bases at V and 2 bases at J, leaving 3 bases unmatched. Here the CDR3 reads CASSVGASGTYEQYF. CDR3 nucleotide sequence: TGTGCCAGCAGCGTAGGTGCTAGCGGGACCTACGAGCAGTACTTC.

V is TRBV7-3 and J is TRBJ2-1; TRBD1 matches at 7 bases. Germline V lookup: CDR1 SGHTA, CDR2 FQGTGA. This CDR3 spans 14 amino acids. Germline trimming cut 2 bases from V and 9 bases from J; bases unmatched to any gene: 7. This CDR3 reads CASSLGGRDSEQFF. CDR3 coding DNA: TGTGCCAGCAGCTTAGGGGGCCGGGACAGTGAGCAGTTCTTC.

V and J are TRBV9 and TRBJ1-3, with D possibly matching TRBD1 (6 bases). There are 15 residues in the CDR3. Trimming took off 4 bases at V and 4 bases at J, with 15 bases between the two ends. Per germline, CDR1 SGDLS and CDR2 YYNGEE. CDR3 in DNA: TGTGCCAGCAGCCCCCTTCGGGGGGGCGGAAACACCATATATTTT. This encodes CASSPLRGGGNTIYF.

J is TRBJ1-4 and V is TRBV6-2 or TRBV6-3, with TRBD1 as a possible D gene (6 bases). Germline V gives CDR1 MNHEY, CDR2 SVGEGT. Trimming shortened V by 2 bases and J by 4 bases, and 17 bases separated the two germline ends. This CDR3 region has 17 residues. CDR3 sequence reads: CASSYTPGQGINEKLFF. The CDR3 DNA reads as TGTGCCAGCAGTTACACCCCGGGACAAGGAATTAATGAAAAACTGTTTTTT.

The chain recombines TRBV5-1 with TRBJ2-1; D perhaps matches TRBD2 (5 bases). V shed 2 bases and J shed 6 bases, with 18 bases lying between them. Germline values: CDR1 SGHRS, CDR2 YFSETQ. This CDR3 spans 16 amino acids. The CDR3 loop is CASSLGSTQRSNEQFF. The DNA for the CDR3 is TGCGCCAGCAGCTTAGGATCAACGCAGCGGAGCAATGAGCAGTTCTTC.

The genes are TRBV5-5 and TRBJ2-3; D not certain. V was pared by 0 bases and J by 0 bases, with 8 bases between. From germline, CDR1 is SGHKS and CDR2 YYEKEE (reference sequence). This CDR3 is built from 15 residues. The CDR3 loop reads CASSLAYLSTDTQYF. CDR3 sequence (DNA): TGTGCCAGCAGCTTGGCCTATCTAAGCACAGATACGCAGTATTTT.

This clone was detected a few times. The chain recombines TRBV5-6 with TRBJ1-1; 8 positions match TRBD1. The CDR3 is made up of 16 amino acids. The germline CDR1 and CDR2 sequences are SGHDT and YYEEEE. V was clipped by 4 bases and J by 6 bases; unmatched bases: 14. CDR3: CASSPDYGQGVSEAFF. As DNA, the CDR3 is TGTGCCAGCAGCCCCGATTATGGACAGGGAGTGTCTGAAGCTTTCTTT.

The V and J genes are TRBV4-3 and TRBJ2-7; 9 bases match TRBD2. J gave up 6 bases and V 1 base, and 19 bases lay outside the gene matches. Germline CDR1 reads LGHNA; CDR2 reads YSLEER. This CDR3 has 19 residues. The CDR3 DNA reads as TGCGCCAGCAGCCAAGTGCAGTTTCGCGGCGGCCTAGCGGGATTCGAGCAGTACTTC. It specifies CASSQVQFRGGLAGFEQYF.